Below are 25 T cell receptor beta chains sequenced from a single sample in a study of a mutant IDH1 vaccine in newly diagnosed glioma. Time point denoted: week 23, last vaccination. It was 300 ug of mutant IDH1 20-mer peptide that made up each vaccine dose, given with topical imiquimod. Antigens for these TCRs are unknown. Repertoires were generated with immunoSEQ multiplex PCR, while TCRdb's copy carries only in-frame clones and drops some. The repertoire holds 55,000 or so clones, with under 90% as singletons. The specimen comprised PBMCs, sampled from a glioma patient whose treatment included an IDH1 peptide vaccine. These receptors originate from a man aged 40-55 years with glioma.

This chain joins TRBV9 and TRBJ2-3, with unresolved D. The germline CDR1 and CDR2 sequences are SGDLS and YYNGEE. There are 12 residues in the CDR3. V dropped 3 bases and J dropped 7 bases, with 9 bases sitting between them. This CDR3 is CASSASKNTQYF. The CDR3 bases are TGTGCCAGCAGCGCCTCTAAAAATACGCAGTATTTT.

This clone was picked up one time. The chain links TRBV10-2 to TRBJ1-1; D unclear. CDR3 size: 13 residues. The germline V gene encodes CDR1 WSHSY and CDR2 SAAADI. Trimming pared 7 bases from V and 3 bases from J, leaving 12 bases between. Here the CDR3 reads CASKVTADTEAFF. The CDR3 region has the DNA TGCGCCAGCAAGGTTACAGCGGACACTGAAGCTTTCTTT.

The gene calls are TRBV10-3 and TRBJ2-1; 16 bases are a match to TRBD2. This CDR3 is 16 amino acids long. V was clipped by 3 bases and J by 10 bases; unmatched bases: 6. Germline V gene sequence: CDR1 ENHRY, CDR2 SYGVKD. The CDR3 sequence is CAISEGTSGGGLEQFF. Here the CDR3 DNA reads TGTGCCATCAGTGAAGGGACTAGCGGGGGGGGTTTGGAGCAGTTCTTC.

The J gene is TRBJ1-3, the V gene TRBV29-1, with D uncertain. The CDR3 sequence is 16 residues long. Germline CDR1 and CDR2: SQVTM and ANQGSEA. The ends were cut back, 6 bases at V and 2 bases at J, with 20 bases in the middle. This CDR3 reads CSVFLPRREAGNTIYF. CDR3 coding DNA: TGCAGCGTCTTTCTTCCGCGGCGAGAGGCTGGAAACACCATATATTTT.

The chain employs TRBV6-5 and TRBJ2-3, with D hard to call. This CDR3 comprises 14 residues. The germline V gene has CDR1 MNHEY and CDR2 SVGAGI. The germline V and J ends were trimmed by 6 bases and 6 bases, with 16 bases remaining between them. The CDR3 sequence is CASSRTSPLDTQYF. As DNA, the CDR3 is TGTGCCAGCAGCAGGACGTCCCCACTGGATACGCAGTATTTT.

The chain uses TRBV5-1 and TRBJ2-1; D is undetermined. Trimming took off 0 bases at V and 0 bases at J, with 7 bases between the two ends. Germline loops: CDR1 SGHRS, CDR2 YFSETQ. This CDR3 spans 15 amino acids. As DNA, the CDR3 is TGCGCCAGCAGCTTGGACGCTACCTCCTACAATGAGCAGTTCTTC. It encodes CASSLDATSYNEQFF.

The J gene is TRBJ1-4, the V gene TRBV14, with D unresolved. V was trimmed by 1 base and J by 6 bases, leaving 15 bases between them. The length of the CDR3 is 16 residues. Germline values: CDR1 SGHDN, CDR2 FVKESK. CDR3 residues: CASSQVTSFRHEKLFF. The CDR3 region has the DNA TGTGCCAGCAGCCAAGTAACGAGTTTCAGGCATGAAAAACTGTTTTTT.

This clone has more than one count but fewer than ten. The CDR3 nucleotides are TGTGCCAGCAGCCCCGGGCCTCGAGGAGGAAAGACCCAGTACTTC. This gives the protein CASSPGPRGGKTQYF. V usage is TRBV2 and J usage is TRBJ2-5; TRBD2 might be the D (5 bases). This CDR3 is built from 15 residues. Germline V gene data show CDR1 as SNHLY and CDR2 as FYNNEI. Trimming cost V 6 bases and J 6 bases, with 20 bases left between them. Filled out from reference TRBV2 and TRBJ2-5, the complete variable domain reads EPEVTQTPSHQVTQMGQEVILRCVPISNHLYFYWYRQILGQKVEFLVSFYNNEISEKSEIFDDQFSVERPDGSNFTLKIRSTKLEDSAMYFCASSPGPRGGKTQYFGPGTRLLVL.

CDR3 in DNA: TGTGCCAGCACCGAGGACAGGTCCAGGGGTAATGAGCAGTTCTTC. Amino acids: CASTEDRSRGNEQFF. The chain joins TRBV6-5 to TRBJ2-1; 7 bases align to TRBD1. The V gene's germline CDR1 is MNHEY and CDR2 SVGAGI. This CDR3 region has 15 residues. Trimming took 7 bases from V and 7 from J; bases not matched to a gene: 13.

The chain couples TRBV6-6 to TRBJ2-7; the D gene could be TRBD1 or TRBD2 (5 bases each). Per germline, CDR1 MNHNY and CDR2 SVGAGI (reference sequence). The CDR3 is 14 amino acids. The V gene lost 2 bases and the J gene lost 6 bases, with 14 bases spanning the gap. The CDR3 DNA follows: TGTGCCAGCAGTTACATCAGGGATGGGGGCGAGCAGTACTTC. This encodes CASSYIRDGGEQYF.

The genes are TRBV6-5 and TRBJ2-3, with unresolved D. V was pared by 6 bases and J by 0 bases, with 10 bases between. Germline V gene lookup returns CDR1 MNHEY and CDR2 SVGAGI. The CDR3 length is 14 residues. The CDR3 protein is CASSLSSSTDTQYF. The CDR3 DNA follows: TGTGCCAGCAGCCTCTCCTCTAGCACAGATACGCAGTATTTT.

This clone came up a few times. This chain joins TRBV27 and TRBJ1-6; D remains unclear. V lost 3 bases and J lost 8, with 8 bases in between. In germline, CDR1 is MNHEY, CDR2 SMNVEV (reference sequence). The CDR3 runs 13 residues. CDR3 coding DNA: TGTGCCAGCAGTTTTAGGGAGGATTCACCCCTCCACTTT. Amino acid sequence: CASSFREDSPLHF.

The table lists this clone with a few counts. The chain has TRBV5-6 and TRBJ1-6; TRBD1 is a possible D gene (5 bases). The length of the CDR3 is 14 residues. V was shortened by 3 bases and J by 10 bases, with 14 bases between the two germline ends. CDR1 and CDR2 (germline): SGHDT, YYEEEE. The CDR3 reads CASSWTRGSSPLHF. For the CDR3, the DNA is TGTGCCAGCAGCTGGACACGGGGATCGTCACCCCTCCACTTT.

The CDR3 DNA follows: TGTGCCAGCAGCGTAGTGGGGACAGGGCGGAACACTGAAGCTTTCTTT. Its translation is CASSVVGTGRNTEAFF. The rearrangement joins TRBV9 to TRBJ1-1; 9 nucleotides line up with TRBD1. The CDR3 consists of 16 residues. V shed 0 bases and J 1 base; nucleotides not matched to a gene: 4. CDR1 and CDR2 (germline): SGDLS, YYNGEE.

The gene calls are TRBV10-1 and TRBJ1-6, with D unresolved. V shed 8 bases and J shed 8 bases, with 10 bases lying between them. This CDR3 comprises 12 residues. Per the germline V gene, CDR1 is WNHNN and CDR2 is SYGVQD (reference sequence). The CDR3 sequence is CASGDMDSPLHF. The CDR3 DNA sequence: TGCGCCAGCGGAGACATGGATTCACCCCTCCACTTT.

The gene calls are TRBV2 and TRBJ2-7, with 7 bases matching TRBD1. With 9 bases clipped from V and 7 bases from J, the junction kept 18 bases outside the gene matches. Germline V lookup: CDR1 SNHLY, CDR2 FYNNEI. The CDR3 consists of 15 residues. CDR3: CASIGQTPVTGEQYF. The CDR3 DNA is TGTGCCAGTATAGGACAGACTCCAGTGACAGGGGAGCAGTACTTC.

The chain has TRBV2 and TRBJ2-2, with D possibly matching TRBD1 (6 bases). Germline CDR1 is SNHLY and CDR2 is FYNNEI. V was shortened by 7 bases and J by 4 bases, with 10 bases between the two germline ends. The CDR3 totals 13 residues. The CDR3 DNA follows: TGTGCCAGCACACAGGGATTCACCGGGGAGCTGTTTTTT. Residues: CASTQGFTGELFF.

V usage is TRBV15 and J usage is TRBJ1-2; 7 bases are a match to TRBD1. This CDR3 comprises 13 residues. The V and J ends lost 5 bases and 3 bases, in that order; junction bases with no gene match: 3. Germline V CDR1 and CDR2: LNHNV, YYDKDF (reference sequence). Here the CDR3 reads CATSFDRDYGYTF. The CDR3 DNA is TGTGCCACCAGCTTTGACAGGGACTATGGCTACACCTTC. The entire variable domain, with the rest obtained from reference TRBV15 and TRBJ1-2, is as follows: DAMVIQNPRYQVTQFGKPVTLSCSQTLNHNVMYWYQQKSSQAPKLLFHYYDKDFNNEADTPDNFQSRRPNTSFCFLDIRSPGLGDTAMYLCATSFDRDYGYTFGSGTRLTVV.

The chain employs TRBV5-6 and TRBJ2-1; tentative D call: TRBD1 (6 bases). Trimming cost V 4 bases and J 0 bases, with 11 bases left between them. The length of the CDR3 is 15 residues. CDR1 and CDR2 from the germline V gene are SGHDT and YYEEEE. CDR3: CASSLGTNSYNEQFF. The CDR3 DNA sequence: TGTGCCAGCAGCCTGGGGACAAACTCCTACAATGAGCAGTTCTTC.

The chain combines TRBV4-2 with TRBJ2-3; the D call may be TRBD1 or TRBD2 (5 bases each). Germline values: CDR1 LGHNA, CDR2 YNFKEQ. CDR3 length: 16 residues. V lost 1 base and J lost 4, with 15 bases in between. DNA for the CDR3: TGTGCCAGCAGCCAAGGACAGCGGAATAGGGCAGATACGCAGTATTTT. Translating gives CASSQGQRNRADTQYF.

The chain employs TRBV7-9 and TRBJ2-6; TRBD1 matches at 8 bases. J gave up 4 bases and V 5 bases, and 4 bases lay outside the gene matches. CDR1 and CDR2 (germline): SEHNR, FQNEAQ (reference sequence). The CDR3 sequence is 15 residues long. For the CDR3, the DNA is TGTGCCAGCAGCCGACAGGGGACCGGGGCCAACGTCCTGACTTTC. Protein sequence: CASSRQGTGANVLTF.

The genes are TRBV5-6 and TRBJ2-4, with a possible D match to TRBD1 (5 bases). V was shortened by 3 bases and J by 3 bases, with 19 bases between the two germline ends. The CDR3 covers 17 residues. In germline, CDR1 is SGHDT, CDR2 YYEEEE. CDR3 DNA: TGTGCCAGCAGCTCTTGGACACTTTCCTTAGGCAAAAACATTCAGTACTTC. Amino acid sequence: CASSSWTLSLGKNIQYF.

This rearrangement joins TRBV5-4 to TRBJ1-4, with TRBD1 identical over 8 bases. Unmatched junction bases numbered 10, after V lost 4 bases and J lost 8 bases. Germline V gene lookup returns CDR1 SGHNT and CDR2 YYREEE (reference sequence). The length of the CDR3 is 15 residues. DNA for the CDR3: TGTGCCAGCAGCCAGGCCCAGGGGGCGGGAGAAAAACTGTTTTTT. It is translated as CASSQAQGAGEKLFF.

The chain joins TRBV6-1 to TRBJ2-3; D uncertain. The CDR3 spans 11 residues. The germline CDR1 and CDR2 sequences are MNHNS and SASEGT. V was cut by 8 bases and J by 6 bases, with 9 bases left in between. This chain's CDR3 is CASAPRDTQYF. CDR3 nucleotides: TGTGCCAGCGCCCCACGGGATACGCAGTATTTT.

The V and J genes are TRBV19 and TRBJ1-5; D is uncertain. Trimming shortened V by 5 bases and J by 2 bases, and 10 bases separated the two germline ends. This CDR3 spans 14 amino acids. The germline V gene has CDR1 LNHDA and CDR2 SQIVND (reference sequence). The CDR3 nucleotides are TGTGCCAGTAGTCTCCACTGGGGCAATCAGCCCCAGCATTTT. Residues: CASSLHWGNQPQHF.